This T cell receptor beta chain was found in a study of T cell repertoires in ileal Crohn's disease. Study-wide findings and caveats: All patients with clonality above 26.8% had endoscopic recurrence. Compared with non-smokers, active smokers at surgery showed more clonal expansions.

CDR3 length equals 16 residues. CDR1 is MDHEN, CDR2 SYDVKM, per germline. The V gene end was trimmed by 7 bases and the J gene end by 3 bases; junction bases not matched to a gene: 7. TCRB immunosequencing input was approximately 450 nanograms of biopsy DNA per sample. Clones were sequenced by immunoSEQ multiplex PCR, and TCRdb holds only the in-frame ones, with some missing. The profile shows about 16,000 clones, around nine tenths of them singletons. As regards this clone: As yet, its antigen is unknown.

The chain recombines TRBV28 with TRBJ2-2, with 11 nucleotides matching TRBD2. The sequenced material came from ileal tissue. This TCR was sampled from an adult with Crohn's disease. CDR3 in amino acids: CASTRGTSGYTGELFF. In DNA form, the CDR3 reads TGTGCCAGCACCAGAGGGACTAGCGGATACACCGGGGAGCTGTTTTTT.